This passage covers 3 T cell receptor beta chains from one sample sequenced in a study of T cell responses to AZD1222 COVID-19 vaccine. The assay was immunoSEQ multiplex PCR, and TCRdb's table has in-frame clones only and misses some. The table lists 140,000 to 150,000 clones, 85% to 95% of them singletons. This sample comprised peripheral blood, obtained on day 0 of AZD1222 vaccination. The receptors stem from an adult in good health.

There are a few counts of this clone. In DNA, the CDR3 is TGTGCCAGCAAAAACGGCGGGGCAGATACGCAGTATTTT. This codes for CASKNGGADTQYF. The chain joins TRBV6-5 to TRBJ2-3, with D maybe TRBD2 (6 bases). The CDR3 spans 13 residues. V lost 7 bases and J 4 bases, leaving 12 bases between the germline ends. Germline V lookup: CDR1 MNHEY, CDR2 SVGAGI.

This rearrangement joins TRBV7-3 to TRBJ1-1, with D uncertain. Germline CDR1 reads SGHTA; CDR2 reads FQGTGA. The CDR3 runs to 15 residues. V shed 5 bases and J shed 3 bases, with 16 bases lying between them. CDR3 amino acids: CASSPSTHRDTEAFF. The CDR3 DNA reads TGTGCCAGCAGCCCCTCGACACACAGAGACACTGAAGCTTTCTTT.

The chain carries TRBV19 and TRBJ1-5, with 8 nucleotides matching TRBD1. Germline V CDR1 and CDR2: LNHDA, SQIVND (reference sequence). Trimming removed 10 bases from V and 3 bases from J; junction bases left unmatched: 8. CDR3 length: 14 residues. The CDR3 DNA follows: TGTGCCACCAAGGACAGGGAAAACAATCAGCCCCAGCATTTT. It specifies CATKDRENNQPQHF.